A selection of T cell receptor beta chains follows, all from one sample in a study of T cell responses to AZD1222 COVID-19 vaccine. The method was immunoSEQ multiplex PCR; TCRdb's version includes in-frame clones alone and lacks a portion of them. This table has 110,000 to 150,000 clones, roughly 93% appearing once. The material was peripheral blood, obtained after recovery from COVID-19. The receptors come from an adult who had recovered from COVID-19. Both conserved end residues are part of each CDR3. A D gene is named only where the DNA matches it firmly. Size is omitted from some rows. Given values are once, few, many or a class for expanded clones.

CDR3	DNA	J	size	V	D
CASSLVMGRRMNTEAFF	TGTGCCAGCAGCCTAGTTATGGGGCGGCGAATGAACACTGAAGCTTTCTTT	TRBJ1-1	-	TRBV7-2	-
CASSLSSGGNTEAFF	TGTGCCAGCAGCTTGAGTTCAGGGGGGAACACTGAAGCTTTCTTT	TRBJ1-1	-	TRBV5-4	TRBD1
CASSRGSVSYEQYF	TGTGCCAGCTCACGCGGGAGTGTCTCCTACGAGCAGTACTTC	TRBJ2-7	-	TRBV18	TRBD2
CAIRTGVSGANVLTF	TGTGCCATCAGAACAGGGGTTTCTGGGGCCAACGTCCTGACTTTC	TRBJ2-6	-	TRBV10-3	TRBD1
CAWLGTSGQRWPYNEQFF	TGTGCCTGGCTGGGGACTAGCGGGCAGAGATGGCCCTACAATGAGCAGTTCTTC	TRBJ2-1	-	TRBV30	TRBD2
CAWSSRSNEKLFF	TGTGCCTGGAGCAGCAGGTCGAATGAAAAACTGTTTTTT	TRBJ1-4	-	TRBV30	-
CASRTGGPNSPLHF	TGTGCCAGCCGGACAGGGGGCCCCAATTCACCCCTCCACTTT	TRBJ1-6	-	TRBV27	TRBD1
CASSLGGGGNTIYF	TGTGCCAGCAGCTTAGGGGGTGGCGGAAACACCATATATTTT	TRBJ1-3	-	TRBV7-9	-
CASSHKEDGLAAYNEQFF	TGTGCCAGCAGTCATAAAGAAGATGGACTAGCGGCTTACAATGAGCAGTTCTTC	TRBJ2-1	-	TRBV28	TRBD2
CASRSGQPYQPQHF	TGTGCCAGCAGATCCGGACAGCCTTATCAGCCCCAGCATTTT	TRBJ1-5	-	TRBV2	-
CASSLSYGNEQYF	TGTGCCAGCAGCTTATCATACGGGAACGAGCAGTACTTC	TRBJ2-7	-	TRBV5-5	-
CASSDGPTNTGELFF	TGCGCCAGCAGCGATGGACCGACGAACACCGGGGAGCTGTTTTTT	TRBJ2-2	-	TRBV5-1	-
CASSYPLSNQPQHF	TGTGCCAGCAGCTATCCTCTTAGCAATCAGCCCCAGCATTTT	TRBJ1-5	-	TRBV28	-
CASTPGGGYEQYF	TGTGCCAGCACTCCAGGGGGCGGCTACGAGCAGTACTTC	TRBJ2-7	-	TRBV27	TRBD1
CASSWDRPNSPLHF	TGTGCCAGCAGTTGGGACAGACCCAATTCACCCCTCCACTTT	TRBJ1-6	-	TRBV6-5	TRBD1
CASSPRLVSYNEQFF	TGTGCCAGCAGTCCCCGACTAGTCTCCTACAATGAGCAGTTCTTC	TRBJ2-1	-	TRBV14	-
CASSPQEAQGIVNYGYTF	TGTGCCAGCTCACCCCAGGAAGCACAGGGAATCGTAAACTATGGCTACACCTTC	TRBJ1-2	once	TRBV18	-
CASSFRAGPPLHEQYF	TGTGCCAGCAGCTTCAGAGCGGGCCCACCTCTCCACGAGCAGTACTTC	TRBJ2-7	once	TRBV7-8	-
CSVPGGTIYEQYF	TGCAGCGTCCCCGGGGGGACTATCTACGAGCAGTACTTC	TRBJ2-7	-	TRBV29-1	TRBD2
CASTVKVTGANTGELFF	TGTGCCAGTACTGTCAAGGTTACGGGGGCGAACACCGGGGAGCTGTTTTTT	TRBJ2-2	-	TRBV19	-
CASSDRLAVATDTQYF	TGTGCCAGCAGTGACAGACTAGCGGTAGCCACAGATACGCAGTATTTT	TRBJ2-3	-	TRBV6-2/TRBV6-3	TRBD2
CASSATGTGFGEQYF	TGTGCCAGCAGTGCTACCGGGACAGGCTTTGGGGAGCAGTACTTC	TRBJ2-7	-	TRBV27	TRBD1
CASTDRVEQFF	TGTGCCAGCACAGACAGGGTTGAGCAGTTCTTC	TRBJ2-1	-	TRBV28	TRBD1
CASSGLAGKNEQFF	TGTGCCAGCAGTGGACTAGCGGGAAAGAATGAGCAGTTCTTC	TRBJ2-1	-	TRBV2	TRBD2
CASRQGVQPQHF	TGTGCCAGTCGACAGGGCGTTCAGCCCCAGCATTTT	TRBJ1-5	few	TRBV28	TRBD1
CASSLDSAAEQYF	TGTGCCAGCAGCTTAGACAGTGCCGCCGAGCAGTACTTC	TRBJ2-7	-	TRBV7-3	-
CASSKIGAPNSYEQYF	TGTGCCAGCAGCAAAATTGGGGCCCCTAACTCCTACGAGCAGTACTTC	TRBJ2-7	-	TRBV21-1	-
CASSDGQGYNSPLHF	TGTGCCAGCAGCGATGGGCAGGGTTATAATTCACCCCTCCACTTT	TRBJ1-6	-	TRBV27	-
CASSQGGGEQFF	TGTGCCAGCAGCCAAGGAGGGGGGGAGCAGTTCTTC	TRBJ2-1	-	TRBV3-1/TRBV3-2	-
CASGKAKNIQYF	TGTGCCAGCGGGAAAGCCAAAAACATTCAGTACTTC	TRBJ2-4	-	TRBV21-1	-
CASSLRGLRESDEQYF	TGTGCCAGCAGCTTAAGGGGGCTAAGAGAATCAGACGAGCAGTACTTC	TRBJ2-7	-	TRBV7-9	TRBD1
CASSGSVRYNEQFF	TGTGCCAGCAGCGGTAGCGTCCGCTACAATGAGCAGTTCTTC	TRBJ2-1	-	TRBV9	-